This T cell receptor (beta chain) was identified in a study of blood T cell repertoires in COVID-19. About the study: Spain, Italy and the United States supplied samples that represented acute and convalescent COVID-19. PBMCs, B-cell-depleted T cells, or T cells were the source of the cDNA or gDNA that made up the material.

This clone was recorded once. The CDR3 has 13 amino acids. The V and J ends lost 6 bases and 1 base respectively, with 7 bases between them. The germline V gene encodes CDR1 MNHEY and CDR2 SVGAGI. Self-reported history from a screening survey and questionnaire set each donor's cohort. Participants in the exposed group had met a COVID-19 case in the 2 weeks before joining the study. The repertoire was sequenced with immunoSEQ multiplex PCR; TCRdb's copy has only in-frame clones and lacks some. The sample contains 350,000 or so clones, more than 70% of which appear only once. The clonotype originates from a woman in her 30s who had been exposed to COVID-19. This chain uses TRBV6-5 with TRBJ1-5; no clear D. Sequenced: PBMCs or T cells enriched from blood (not recorded which). This CDR3 is CASSLRSNQPQHF. Here the CDR3 DNA reads TGTGCCAGCAGCCTCAGGAGCAATCAGCCCCAGCATTTT.